This T cell receptor (beta chain) derives from a study of CD8 T cells in ankylosing spondylitis. In its sample, this clonotype was seen many times. Its target is unknown. General observations from the study: Disease-linked clones were found to be CD8+ and relatively rare in peripheral blood.

Scientists made TCR beta libraries using quantitative 5'-RACE with molecular barcodes. From the 5' RACE reads, TCRdb called clonotypes with MiXCR, one entry per CDR3 protein. This sample yields under 400,000 distinct CDR3 sequences, of which around a tenth are seen a single time; 9.1% belongs to the top ten. This CDR3 spans 13 amino acids. V was pared by 4 bases and J by 2 bases, with 1 base of the junction left unmatched. The chain links TRBV12-3 or TRBV12-4 to TRBJ2-5; 7 bases line up with TRBD1. Input material: blood, either unsorted or a sorted T cell fraction (not recorded which). The receptor was derived from a female donor with ankylosing spondylitis or in good health (not recorded which). The CDR3 coding sequence is TGTGCCAGCAGTTGGGGACAGCAAGAGACCCAGTACTTC. As protein: CASSWGQQETQYF.